This TCR beta chain emerged from a study of cytomegalovirus exposure and HLA in healthy donors. Whole-study results and caveats: It was approximately 150 TCR beta chains that were listed as cytomegalovirus-associated.

Worth noting for this clone: What it binds is unknown.

In nominal health when sampled, donors likely had unrecorded immune exposures nonetheless. 13 Jbeta primers and 60 Vbeta primers were used for the PCR. Assay: immunoSEQ multiplex PCR; the TCRdb copy retains only in-frame clones and omits some. The sample records around 200,000 clones, roughly four fifths being singletons. In germline, CDR1 is LNHNV, CDR2 YYDKDF (reference sequence). The ends were cut back, 0 bases at V and 10 bases at J, with 11 bases in the middle. This CDR3 comprises 13 residues. Sequences were obtained from PBMCs. V is TRBV15 and J is TRBJ2-3; D gene ambiguous. This receptor was taken from a man aged 50-60 years in good health and CMV-seronegative. CDR3 residues: CATSRDSPSPQYF. In DNA, the CDR3 is TGTGCCACCAGCAGAGATAGTCCAAGCCCGCAGTATTTT.